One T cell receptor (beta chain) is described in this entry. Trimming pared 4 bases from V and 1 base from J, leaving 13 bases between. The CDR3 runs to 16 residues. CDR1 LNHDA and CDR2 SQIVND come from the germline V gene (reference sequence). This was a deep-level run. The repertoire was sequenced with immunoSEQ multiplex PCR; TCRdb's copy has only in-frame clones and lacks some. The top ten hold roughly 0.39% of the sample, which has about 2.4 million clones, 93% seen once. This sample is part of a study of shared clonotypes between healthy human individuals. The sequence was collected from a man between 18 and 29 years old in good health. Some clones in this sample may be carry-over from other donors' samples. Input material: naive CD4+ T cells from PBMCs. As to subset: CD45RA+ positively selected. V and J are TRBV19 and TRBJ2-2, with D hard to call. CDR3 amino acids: CASSTRTLLNTGELFF. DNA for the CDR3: TGTGCCAGTAGTACCCGGACCCTATTGAACACCGGGGAGCTGTTTTTT.